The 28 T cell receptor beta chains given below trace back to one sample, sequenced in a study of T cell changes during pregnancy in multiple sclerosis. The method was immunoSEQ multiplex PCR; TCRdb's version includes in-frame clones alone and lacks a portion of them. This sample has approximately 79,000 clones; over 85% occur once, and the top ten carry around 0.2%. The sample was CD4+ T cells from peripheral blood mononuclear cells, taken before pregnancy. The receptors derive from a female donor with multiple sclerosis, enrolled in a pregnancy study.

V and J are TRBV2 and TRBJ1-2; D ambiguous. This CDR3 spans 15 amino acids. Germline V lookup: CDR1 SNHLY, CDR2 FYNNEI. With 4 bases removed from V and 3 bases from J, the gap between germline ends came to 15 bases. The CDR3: CASSGPPGFYYGYTF. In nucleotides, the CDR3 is TGTGCCAGCAGTGGCCCGCCGGGATTCTACTATGGCTACACCTTC.

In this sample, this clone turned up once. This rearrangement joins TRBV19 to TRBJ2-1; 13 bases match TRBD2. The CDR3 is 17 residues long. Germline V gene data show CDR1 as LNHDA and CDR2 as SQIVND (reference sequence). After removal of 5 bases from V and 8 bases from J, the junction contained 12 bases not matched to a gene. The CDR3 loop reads CASSVRLAGGLVDEQFF. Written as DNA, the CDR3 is TGTGCCAGTAGTGTCCGACTAGCGGGGGGCTTGGTCGATGAGCAGTTCTTC.

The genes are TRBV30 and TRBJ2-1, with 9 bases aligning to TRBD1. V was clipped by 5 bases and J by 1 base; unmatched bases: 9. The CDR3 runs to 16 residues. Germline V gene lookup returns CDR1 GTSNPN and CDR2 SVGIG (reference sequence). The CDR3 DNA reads TGTGCCTGGGCTTGGGGGACAGGGAAATCCTACAATGAGCAGTTCTTC. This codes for CAWAWGTGKSYNEQFF.

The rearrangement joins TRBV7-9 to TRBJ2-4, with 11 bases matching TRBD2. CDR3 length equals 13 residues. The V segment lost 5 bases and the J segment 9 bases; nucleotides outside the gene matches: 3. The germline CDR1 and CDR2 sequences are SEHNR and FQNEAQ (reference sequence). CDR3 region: CASSLGLAGIQYF. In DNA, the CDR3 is TGTGCCAGCAGCCTCGGACTAGCGGGCATTCAGTACTTC.

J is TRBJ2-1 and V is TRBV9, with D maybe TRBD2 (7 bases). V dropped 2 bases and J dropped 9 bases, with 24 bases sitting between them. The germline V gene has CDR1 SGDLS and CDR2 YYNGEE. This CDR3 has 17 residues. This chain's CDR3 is CASSVTVGSGGAVEQFF. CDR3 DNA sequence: TGTGCCAGCAGCGTCACTGTGGGGAGTGGGGGGGCGGTTGAGCAGTTCTTC.

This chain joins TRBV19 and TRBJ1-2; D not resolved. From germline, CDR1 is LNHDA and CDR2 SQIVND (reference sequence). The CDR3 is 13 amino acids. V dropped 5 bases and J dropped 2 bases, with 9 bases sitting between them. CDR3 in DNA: TGTGCCAGTAGTGACCGGGAGAACTATGGCTACACCTTC. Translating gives CASSDRENYGYTF.

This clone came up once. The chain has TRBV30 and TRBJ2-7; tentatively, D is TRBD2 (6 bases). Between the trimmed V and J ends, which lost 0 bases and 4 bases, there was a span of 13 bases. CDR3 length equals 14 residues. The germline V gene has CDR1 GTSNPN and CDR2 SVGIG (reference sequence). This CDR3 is CAWSVSGQGYEQYF. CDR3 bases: TGTGCCTGGAGTGTAAGCGGGCAGGGATACGAGCAGTACTTC.

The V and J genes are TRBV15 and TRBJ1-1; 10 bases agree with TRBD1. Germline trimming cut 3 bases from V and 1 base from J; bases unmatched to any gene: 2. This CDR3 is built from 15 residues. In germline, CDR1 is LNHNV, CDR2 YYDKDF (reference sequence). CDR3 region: CATSSRDRGNTEAFF. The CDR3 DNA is TGTGCCACCAGCAGCCGGGACAGGGGGAACACTGAAGCTTTCTTT.

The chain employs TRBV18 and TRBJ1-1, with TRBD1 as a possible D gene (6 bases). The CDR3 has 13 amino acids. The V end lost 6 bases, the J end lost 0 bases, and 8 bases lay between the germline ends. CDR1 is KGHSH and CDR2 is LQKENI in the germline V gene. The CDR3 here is CASSGTLNTEAFF. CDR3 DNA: TGTGCCAGCTCCGGGACACTGAACACTGAAGCTTTCTTT.

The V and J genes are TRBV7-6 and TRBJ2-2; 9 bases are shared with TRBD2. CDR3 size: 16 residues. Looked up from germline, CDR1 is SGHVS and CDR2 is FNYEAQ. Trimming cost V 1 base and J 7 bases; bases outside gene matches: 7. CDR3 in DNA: TGTGCCAGCAGCTTAGTGCGGGGGGGCCGGATCGGGGAGCTGTTTTTT. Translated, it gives CASSLVRGGRIGELFF.

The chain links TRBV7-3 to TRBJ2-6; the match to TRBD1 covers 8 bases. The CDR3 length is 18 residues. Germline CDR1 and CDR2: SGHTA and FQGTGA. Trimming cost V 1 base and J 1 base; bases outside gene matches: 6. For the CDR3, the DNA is TGTGCCAGCAGCTTAAGGGGGCAGGGGGCGTCTGGGGCCAACGTCCTGACTTTC. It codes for CASSLRGQGASGANVLTF.

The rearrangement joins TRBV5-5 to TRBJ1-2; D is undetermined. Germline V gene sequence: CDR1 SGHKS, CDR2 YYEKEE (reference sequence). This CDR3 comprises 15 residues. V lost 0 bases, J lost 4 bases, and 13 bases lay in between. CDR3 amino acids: CASSLDPGVPYGYTF. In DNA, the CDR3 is TGTGCCAGCAGCTTGGATCCCGGGGTCCCCTATGGCTACACCTTC.

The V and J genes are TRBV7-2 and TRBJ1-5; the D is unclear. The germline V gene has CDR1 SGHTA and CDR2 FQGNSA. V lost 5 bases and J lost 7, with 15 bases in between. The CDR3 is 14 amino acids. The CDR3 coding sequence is TGTGCCAGCAGCCCCAAAGGAGCGGGCCAGCCCCAGCATTTT. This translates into CASSPKGAGQPQHF.

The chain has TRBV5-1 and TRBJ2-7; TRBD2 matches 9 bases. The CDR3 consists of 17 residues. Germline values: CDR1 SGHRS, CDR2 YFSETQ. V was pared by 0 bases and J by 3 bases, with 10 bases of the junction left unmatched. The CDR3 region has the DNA TGCGCCAGCAGCTTGGCCATGGGCGGGAGGGCCAGCTACGAGCAGTACTTC. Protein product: CASSLAMGGRASYEQYF.

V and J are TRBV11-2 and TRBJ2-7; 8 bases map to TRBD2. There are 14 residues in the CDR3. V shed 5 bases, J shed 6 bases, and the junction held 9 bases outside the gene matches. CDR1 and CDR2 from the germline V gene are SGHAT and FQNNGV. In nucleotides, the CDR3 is TGTGCCAGCAGCCGAGATAGCGGGATGAGCGAGCAGTACTTC. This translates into CASSRDSGMSEQYF.

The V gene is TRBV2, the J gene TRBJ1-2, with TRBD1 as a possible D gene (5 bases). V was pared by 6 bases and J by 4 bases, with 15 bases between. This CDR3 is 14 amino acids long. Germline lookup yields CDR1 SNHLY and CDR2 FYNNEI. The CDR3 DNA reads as TGTGCCAGCAGCTTGTCCCCCGGGGGCTATGGCTACACCTTC. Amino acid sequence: CASSLSPGGYGYTF.

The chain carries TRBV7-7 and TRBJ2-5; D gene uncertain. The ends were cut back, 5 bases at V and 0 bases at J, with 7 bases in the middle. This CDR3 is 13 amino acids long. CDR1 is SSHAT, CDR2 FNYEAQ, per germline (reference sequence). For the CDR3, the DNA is TGTGCCAGCAGCCCGTCCTACCAAGAGACCCAGTACTTC. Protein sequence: CASSPSYQETQYF.

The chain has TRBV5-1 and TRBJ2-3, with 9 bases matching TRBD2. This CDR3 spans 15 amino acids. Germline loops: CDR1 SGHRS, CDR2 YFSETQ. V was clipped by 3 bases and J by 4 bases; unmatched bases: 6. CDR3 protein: CASSWAAGGPDTQYF. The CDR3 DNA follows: TGCGCCAGCAGCTGGGCAGCGGGGGGCCCAGATACGCAGTATTTT.

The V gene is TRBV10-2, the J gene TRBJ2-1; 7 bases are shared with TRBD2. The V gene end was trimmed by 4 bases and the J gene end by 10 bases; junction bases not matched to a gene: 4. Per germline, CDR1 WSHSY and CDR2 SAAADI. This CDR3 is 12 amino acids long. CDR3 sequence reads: CASSVGLQEQFF. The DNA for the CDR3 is TGCGCCAGCAGTGTGGGACTACAAGAGCAGTTCTTC.

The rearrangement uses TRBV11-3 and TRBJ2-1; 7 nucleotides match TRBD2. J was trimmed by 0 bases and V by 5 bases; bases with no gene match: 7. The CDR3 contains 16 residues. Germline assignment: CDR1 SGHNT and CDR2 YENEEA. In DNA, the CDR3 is TGTGCCAGCAGCCTGCTGGGAGGGAGCTCCTACAATGAGCAGTTCTTC. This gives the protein CASSLLGGSSYNEQFF.

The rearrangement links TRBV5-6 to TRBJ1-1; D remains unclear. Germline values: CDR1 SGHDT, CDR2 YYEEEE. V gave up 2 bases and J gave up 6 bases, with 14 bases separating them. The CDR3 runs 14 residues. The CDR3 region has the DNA TGTGCCAGCAGCTTCCCATTGACAACGTCTGAAGCTTTCTTT. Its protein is CASSFPLTTSEAFF.

The CDR3 DNA reads as TGTGCCAGTAGTCCCTACGACAGCTACAATGAGCAGTTCTTC. It encodes CASSPYDSYNEQFF. The chain recombines TRBV19 with TRBJ2-1; D perhaps matches TRBD1 (5 bases). Germline V lookup: CDR1 LNHDA, CDR2 SQIVND (reference sequence). Trimming stripped 5 bases from V and 3 bases from J, with 11 bases between. The CDR3 spans 14 residues.

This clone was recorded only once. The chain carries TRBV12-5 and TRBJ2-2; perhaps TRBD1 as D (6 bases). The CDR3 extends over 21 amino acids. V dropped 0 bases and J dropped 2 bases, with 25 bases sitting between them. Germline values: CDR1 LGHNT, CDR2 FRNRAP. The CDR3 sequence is CASGLVRIGDVRDNNTGELFF. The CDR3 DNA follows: TGTGCTAGTGGTTTGGTACGAATCGGGGACGTGAGGGACAACAACACCGGGGAGCTGTTTTTT.

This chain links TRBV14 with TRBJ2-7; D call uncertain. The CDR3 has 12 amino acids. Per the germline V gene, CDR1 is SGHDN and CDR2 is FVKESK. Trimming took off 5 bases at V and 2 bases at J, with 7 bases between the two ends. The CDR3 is CASSFRAYEQYF. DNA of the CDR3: TGTGCCAGCAGCTTTAGAGCCTACGAGCAGTACTTC. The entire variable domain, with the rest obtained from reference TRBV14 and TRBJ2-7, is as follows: EAGVTQFPSHSVIEKGQTVTLRCDPISGHDNLYWYRRVMGKEIKFLLHFVKESKQDESGMPNNRFLAERTGGTYSTLKVQPAELEDSGVYFCASSFRAYEQYFGPGTRLTVT.

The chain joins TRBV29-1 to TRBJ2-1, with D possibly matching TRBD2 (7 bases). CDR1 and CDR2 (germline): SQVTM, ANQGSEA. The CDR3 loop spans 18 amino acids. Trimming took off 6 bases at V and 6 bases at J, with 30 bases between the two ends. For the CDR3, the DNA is TGCAGCGTGAGGCGTGACAACAGGGAGGGTCCCCGCTCCAATGAGCAGTTCTTC. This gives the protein CSVRRDNREGPRSNEQFF.

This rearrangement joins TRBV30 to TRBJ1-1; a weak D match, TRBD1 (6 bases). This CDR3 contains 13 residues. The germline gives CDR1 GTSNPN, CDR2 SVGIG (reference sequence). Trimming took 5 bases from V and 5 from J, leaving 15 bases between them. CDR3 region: CAWGGGGRTEAFF. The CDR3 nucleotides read TGTGCCTGGGGGGGAGGGGGGAGAACTGAAGCTTTCTTT.

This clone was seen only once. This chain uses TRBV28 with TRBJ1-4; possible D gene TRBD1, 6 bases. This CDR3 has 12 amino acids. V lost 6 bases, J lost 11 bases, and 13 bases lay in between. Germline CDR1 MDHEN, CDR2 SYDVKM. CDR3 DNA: TGTGCCAGCAGCCCTAACAGGGACAAACTGTTTTTT. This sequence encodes CASSPNRDKLFF.

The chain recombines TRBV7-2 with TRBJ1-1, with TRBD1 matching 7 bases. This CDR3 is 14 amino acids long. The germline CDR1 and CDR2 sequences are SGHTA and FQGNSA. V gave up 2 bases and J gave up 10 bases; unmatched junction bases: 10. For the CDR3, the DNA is TGTGCCAGCAGCTTATCCCGGGCCCACAGGGGAGCTTTCTTT. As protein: CASSLSRAHRGAFF.